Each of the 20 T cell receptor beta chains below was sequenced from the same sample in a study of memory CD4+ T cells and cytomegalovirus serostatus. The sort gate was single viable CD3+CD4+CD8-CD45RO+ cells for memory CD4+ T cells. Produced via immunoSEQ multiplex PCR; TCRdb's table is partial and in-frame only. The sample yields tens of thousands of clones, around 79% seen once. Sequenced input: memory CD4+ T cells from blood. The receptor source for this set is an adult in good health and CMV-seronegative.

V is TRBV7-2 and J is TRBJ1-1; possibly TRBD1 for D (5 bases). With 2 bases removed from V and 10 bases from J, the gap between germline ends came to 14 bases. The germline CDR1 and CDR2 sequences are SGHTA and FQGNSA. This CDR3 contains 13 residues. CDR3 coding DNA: TGTGCCAGCAGCTTAACCTACCCAGGGCCAGCTTTCTTT. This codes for CASSLTYPGPAFF.

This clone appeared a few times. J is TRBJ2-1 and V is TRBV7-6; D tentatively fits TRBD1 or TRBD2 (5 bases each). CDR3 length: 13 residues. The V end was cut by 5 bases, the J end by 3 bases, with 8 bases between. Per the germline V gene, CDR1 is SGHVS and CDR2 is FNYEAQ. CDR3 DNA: TGTGCCAGCAGCCGGGACCTCTACAATGAGCAGTTCTTC. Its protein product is CASSRDLYNEQFF.

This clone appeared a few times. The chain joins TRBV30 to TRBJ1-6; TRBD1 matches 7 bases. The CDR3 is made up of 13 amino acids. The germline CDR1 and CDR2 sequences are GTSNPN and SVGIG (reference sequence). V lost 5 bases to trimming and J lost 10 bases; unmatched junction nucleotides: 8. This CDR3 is CAWDRAGKSPLHF. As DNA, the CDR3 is TGTGCCTGGGACAGGGCTGGGAAATCACCCCTCCACTTT.

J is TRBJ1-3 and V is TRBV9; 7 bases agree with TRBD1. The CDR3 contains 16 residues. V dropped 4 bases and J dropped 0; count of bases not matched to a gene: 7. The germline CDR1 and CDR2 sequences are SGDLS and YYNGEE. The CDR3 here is CASSIGQAPSGNTIYF. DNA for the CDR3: TGTGCCAGCAGCATCGGACAGGCCCCCTCTGGAAACACCATATATTTT.

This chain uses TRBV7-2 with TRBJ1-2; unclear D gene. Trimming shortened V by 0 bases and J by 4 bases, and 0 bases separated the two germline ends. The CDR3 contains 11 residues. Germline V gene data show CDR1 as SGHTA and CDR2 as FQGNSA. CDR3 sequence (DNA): TGTGCCAGCAGCTTAGCCTATGGCTACACCTTC. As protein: CASSLAYGYTF.

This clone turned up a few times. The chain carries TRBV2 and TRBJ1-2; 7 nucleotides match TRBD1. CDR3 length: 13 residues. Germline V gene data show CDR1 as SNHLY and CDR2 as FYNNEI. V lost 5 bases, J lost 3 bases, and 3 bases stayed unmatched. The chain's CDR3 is CASSYDRDYGYTF. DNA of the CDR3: TGTGCCAGCAGTTACGACAGGGACTATGGCTACACCTTC.

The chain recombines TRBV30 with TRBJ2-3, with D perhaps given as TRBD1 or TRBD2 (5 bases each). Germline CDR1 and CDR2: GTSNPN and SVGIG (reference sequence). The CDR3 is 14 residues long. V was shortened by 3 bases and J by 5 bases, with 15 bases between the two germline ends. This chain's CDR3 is CAWRSLGAEDTQYF. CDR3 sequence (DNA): TGTGCCTGGAGATCACTCGGGGCGGAAGATACGCAGTATTTT.

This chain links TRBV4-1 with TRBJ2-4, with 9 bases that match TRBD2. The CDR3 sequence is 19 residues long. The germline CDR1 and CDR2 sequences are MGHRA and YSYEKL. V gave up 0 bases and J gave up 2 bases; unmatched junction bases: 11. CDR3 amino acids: CASSQDLPASGEPKNIQYF. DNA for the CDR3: TGCGCCAGCAGCCAAGATCTACCGGCTAGCGGGGAACCCAAAAACATTCAGTACTTC.

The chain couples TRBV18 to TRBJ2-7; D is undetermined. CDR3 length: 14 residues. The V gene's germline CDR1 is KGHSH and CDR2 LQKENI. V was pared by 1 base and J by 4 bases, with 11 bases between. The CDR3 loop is CASSPQESGYEQYF. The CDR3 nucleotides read TGTGCCAGCTCACCACAAGAGTCAGGTTACGAGCAGTACTTC.

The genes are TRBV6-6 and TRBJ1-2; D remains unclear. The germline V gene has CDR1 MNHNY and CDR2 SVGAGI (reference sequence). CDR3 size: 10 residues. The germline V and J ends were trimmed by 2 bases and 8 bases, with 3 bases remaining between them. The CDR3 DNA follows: TGTGCCAGCAGTTACAACGGCTACACCTTC. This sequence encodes CASSYNGYTF.

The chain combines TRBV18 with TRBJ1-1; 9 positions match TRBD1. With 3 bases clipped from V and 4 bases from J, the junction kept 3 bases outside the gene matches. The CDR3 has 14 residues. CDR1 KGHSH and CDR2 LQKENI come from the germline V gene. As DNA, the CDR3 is TGTGCCAGCTCACCCCGGGACAGGGCCACTGAAGCTTTCTTT. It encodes CASSPRDRATEAFF.

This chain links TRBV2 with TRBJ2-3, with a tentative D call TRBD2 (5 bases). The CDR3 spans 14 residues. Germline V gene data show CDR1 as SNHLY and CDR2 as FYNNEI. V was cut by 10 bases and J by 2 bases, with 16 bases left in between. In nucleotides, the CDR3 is TGTGCCATTCAACTAGTTAGGGACACAGATACGCAGTATTTT. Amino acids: CAIQLVRDTDTQYF.

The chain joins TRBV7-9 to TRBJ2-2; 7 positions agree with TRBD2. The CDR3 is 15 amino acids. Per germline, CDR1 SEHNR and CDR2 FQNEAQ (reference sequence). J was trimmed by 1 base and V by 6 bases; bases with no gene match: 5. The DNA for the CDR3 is TGTGCCAGCAGTAGCGGGTACGGGAACACCGGGGAGCTGTTTTTT. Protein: CASSSGYGNTGELFF.

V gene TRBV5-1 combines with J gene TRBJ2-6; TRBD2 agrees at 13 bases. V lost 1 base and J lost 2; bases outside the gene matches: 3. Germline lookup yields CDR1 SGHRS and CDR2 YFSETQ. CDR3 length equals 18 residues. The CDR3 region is CASSLYGTSGAGANVLTF. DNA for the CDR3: TGCGCCAGCAGCTTGTATGGGACTAGCGGGGCTGGGGCCAACGTCCTGACTTTC.

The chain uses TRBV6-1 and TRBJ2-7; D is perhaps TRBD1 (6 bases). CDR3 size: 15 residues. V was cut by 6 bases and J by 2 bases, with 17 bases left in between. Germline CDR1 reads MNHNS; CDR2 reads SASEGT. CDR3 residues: CASSPRRTVAYEQYF. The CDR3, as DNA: TGTGCCAGCAGCCCCCGAAGGACAGTAGCCTACGAGCAGTACTTC.

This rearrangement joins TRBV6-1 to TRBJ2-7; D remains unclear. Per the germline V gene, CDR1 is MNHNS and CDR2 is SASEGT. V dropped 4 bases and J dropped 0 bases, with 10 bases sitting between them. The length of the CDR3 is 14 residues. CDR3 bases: TGTGCCAGCAGTGTGCCTTGGATCTCCTACGAGCAGTACTTC. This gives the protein CASSVPWISYEQYF.

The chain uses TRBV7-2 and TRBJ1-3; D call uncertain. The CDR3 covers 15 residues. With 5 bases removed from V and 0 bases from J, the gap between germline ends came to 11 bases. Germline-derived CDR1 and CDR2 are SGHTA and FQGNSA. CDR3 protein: CASSPGSTSGNTIYF. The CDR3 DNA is TGTGCCAGCAGCCCGGGCTCCACCTCTGGAAACACCATATATTTT.

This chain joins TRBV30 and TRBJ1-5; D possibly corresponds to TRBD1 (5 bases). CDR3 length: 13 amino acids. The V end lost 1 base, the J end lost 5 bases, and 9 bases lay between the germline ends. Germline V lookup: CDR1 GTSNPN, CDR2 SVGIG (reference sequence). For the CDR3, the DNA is TGTGCCTGGAGTGGGGCGGGGGATCAGCCCCAGCATTTT. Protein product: CAWSGAGDQPQHF. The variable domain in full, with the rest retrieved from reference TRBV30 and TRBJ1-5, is SQTIHQWPATLVQPVGSPLSLECTVEGTSNPNLYWYRQAAGRGLQLLFYSVGIGQISSEVPQNLSASRPQDRQFILSSKKLLLSDSGFYLCAWSGAGDQPQHFGDGTRLSIL.

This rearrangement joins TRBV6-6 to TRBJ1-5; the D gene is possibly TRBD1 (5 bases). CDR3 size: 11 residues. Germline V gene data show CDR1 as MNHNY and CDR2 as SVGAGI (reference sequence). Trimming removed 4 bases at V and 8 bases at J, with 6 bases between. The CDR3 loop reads CASSWGEPQHF. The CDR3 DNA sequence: TGTGCCAGCAGTTGGGGGGAGCCCCAGCATTTT.

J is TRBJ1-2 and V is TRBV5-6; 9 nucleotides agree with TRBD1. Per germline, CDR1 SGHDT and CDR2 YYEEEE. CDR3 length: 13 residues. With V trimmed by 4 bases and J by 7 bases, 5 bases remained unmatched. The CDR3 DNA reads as TGTGCCAGCAGCCTAACAGGGGGCTCTGGCTACACCTTC. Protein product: CASSLTGGSGYTF.